A single sample gave rise to the 21 T cell receptor beta chains below, sequenced in a study of T cells after posttransplantation cyclophosphamide. Produced via immunoSEQ multiplex PCR; TCRdb's table is partial and in-frame only. The table has 11,000 or so clones, 95% seen once. The sample taken for sequencing was naive CD8+ T cells sorted from PBMCs. The receptors here all came from a man aged 25 to 45 in good health and a related stem cell transplant donor.

This chain connects TRBV5-1 to TRBJ2-2; possibly TRBD2 for D (6 bases). V was pared by 2 bases and J by 5 bases, with 7 bases between. The CDR3 is 13 residues long. The germline V gene encodes CDR1 SGHRS and CDR2 YFSETQ. The chain's CDR3 is CASSFGGTGELFF. CDR3 nucleotide sequence: TGCGCCAGCAGCTTCGGGGGTACCGGGGAGCTGTTTTTT.

This chain joins TRBV19 and TRBJ2-1; TRBD1 matches at 9 bases. CDR1 is LNHDA and CDR2 is SQIVND in the germline V gene (reference sequence). This CDR3 is built from 18 residues. With V trimmed by 3 bases and J by 8 bases, 17 bases remained unmatched. For the CDR3, the DNA is TGTGCCAGTAGTATCCGTCCCGGGACAGGGCAAATCGCCCATGAGCAGTTCTTC. Translating it yields CASSIRPGTGQIAHEQFF.

The chain is built from TRBV9 and TRBJ2-5, with 9 bases fitting TRBD2. This CDR3 spans 16 amino acids. Germline V lookup: CDR1 SGDLS, CDR2 YYNGEE. Trimming cost V 0 bases and J 5 bases; bases outside gene matches: 8. CDR3 sequence reads: CASSVGGSSGVETQYF. The CDR3 coding sequence is TGTGCCAGCAGCGTAGGAGGGTCTAGCGGGGTGGAGACCCAGTACTTC. The full variable domain, in which reference TRBV9 and TRBJ2-5 provide the parts outside the CDR3, is DSGVTQTPKHLITATGQRVTLRCSPRSGDLSVYWYQQSLDQGLQFLIQYYNGEERAKGNILERFSAQQFPDLHSELNLSSLELGDSALYFCASSVGGSSGVETQYFGPGTRLLVL.

This rearrangement joins TRBV27 to TRBJ1-1; 7 nucleotides agree with TRBD1. V lost 5 bases, J lost 4 bases, and 4 bases stayed unmatched. Per germline, CDR1 MNHEY and CDR2 SMNVEV (reference sequence). CDR3 size: 13 residues. CDR3 DNA sequence: TGTGCCAGCAGTCCAAACAGGGGCACTGAAGCTTTCTTT. Residues: CASSPNRGTEAFF.

The rearrangement uses TRBV7-2 and TRBJ2-7; TRBD2 matches 9 bases. CDR3 length equals 14 residues. CDR1 is SGHTA, CDR2 FQGNSA, per germline. Trimming removed 1 base from V and 3 bases from J; junction bases left unmatched: 1. In DNA, the CDR3 is TGTGCCAGCAGCTTAGGGACTAGCGACTACGAGCAGTACTTC. Protein product: CASSLGTSDYEQYF.

This clone was detected only once. This chain uses TRBV19 with TRBJ2-7; TRBD1 matches 9 bases. Germline V gene sequence: CDR1 LNHDA, CDR2 SQIVND (reference sequence). The CDR3 length is 14 residues. V lost 3 bases to trimming and J lost 0 bases; unmatched junction nucleotides: 0. CDR3 protein: CASSMGQGSYEQYF. The CDR3 DNA sequence: TGTGCCAGTAGTATGGGACAGGGCTCCTACGAGCAGTACTTC.

This chain uses TRBV7-9 with TRBJ2-7; a weak D match, TRBD2 (5 bases). The CDR3 is made up of 14 amino acids. CDR1 SEHNR and CDR2 FQNEAQ come from the germline V gene (reference sequence). With 4 bases removed from V and 2 bases from J, the gap between germline ends came to 12 bases. The CDR3 region has the DNA TGTGCCAGCAGCTCACCCGGGGTTACCTACGAGCAGTACTTC. Residues: CASSSPGVTYEQYF.

The V call is TRBV7-9, the J call TRBJ1-1; 8 bases map to TRBD1. The CDR3 is 15 residues long. After removal of 1 base from V and 3 bases from J, the junction contained 4 bases not matched to a gene. The germline V gene has CDR1 SEHNR and CDR2 FQNEAQ (reference sequence). CDR3 amino acids: CASSLEGQGYTEAFF. Written as DNA, the CDR3 is TGTGCCAGCAGCTTAGAAGGACAGGGCTACACTGAAGCTTTCTTT.

The chain employs TRBV5-1 and TRBJ2-5, with D possibly TRBD2 on 5 matching bases. The DNA end favors TRBJ2-7, so the J call may be wrong. The CDR3 extends over 15 amino acids. Germline lookup yields CDR1 SGHRS and CDR2 YFSETQ. This chain's CDR3 is CASSLDGLNPYEQYF. The CDR3 bases are TGCGCCAGCAGCTTGGATGGACTCAACCCCTACGAGCAGTACTTC.

V usage is TRBV29-1 and J usage is TRBJ2-3; 10 positions agree with TRBD1. The V segment lost 1 base and the J segment 3 bases; nucleotides outside the gene matches: 7. The length of the CDR3 is 16 residues. CDR1 and CDR2 (germline): SQVTM, ANQGSEA. DNA for the CDR3: TGCAGCGTTGAAGGCGGGACAGGGGAAGGAACAGATACGCAGTATTTT. Translated, it gives CSVEGGTGEGTDTQYF.

J is TRBJ2-1 and V is TRBV4-2; TRBD2 matches 9 bases. From germline, CDR1 is LGHNA and CDR2 YNFKEQ. J gave up 6 bases and V 4 bases, and 13 bases lay outside the gene matches. The CDR3 spans 17 residues. The CDR3 DNA sequence: TGTGCCAGCAGCCCCCTCGACTGGGGCGGGGGGGCCAATGAGCAGTTCTTC. Translated, it gives CASSPLDWGGGANEQFF.

The genes are TRBV5-1 and TRBJ1-2; 12 nucleotides match TRBD1. This CDR3 is 15 amino acids long. CDR1 and CDR2 (germline): SGHRS, YFSETQ. The V and J ends lost 5 bases and 6 bases, in that order; junction bases with no gene match: 8. Written as DNA, the CDR3 is TGCGCCAGCAGTCTTACCGGGACAGGGGGCGATGGCTACACCTTC. Translation gives CASSLTGTGGDGYTF.

The chain links TRBV19 to TRBJ2-1; D is ambiguous. V was clipped by 3 bases and J by 4 bases, with 7 bases between them. Germline CDR1 reads LNHDA; CDR2 reads SQIVND (reference sequence). The CDR3 spans 13 residues. DNA of the CDR3: TGTGCCAGTAGTATGCCCGGTTACAATGAGCAGTTCTTC. Encoded protein: CASSMPGYNEQFF. Complete variable domain (other parts from reference TRBV19 and TRBJ2-1): DGGITQSPKYLFRKEGQNVTLSCEQNLNHDAMYWYRQDPGQGLRLIYYSQIVNDFQKGDIAEGYSVSREKKESFPLTVTSAQKNPTAFYLCASSMPGYNEQFFGPGTRLTVL.

This chain joins TRBV6-5 and TRBJ2-7, with TRBD1 as a possible D gene (7 bases). CDR3 size: 13 residues. The V end lost 2 bases, the J end lost 7 bases, and 12 bases lay between the germline ends. CDR1 MNHEY and CDR2 SVGAGI come from the germline V gene. The CDR3 coding sequence is TGTGCCAGCAGTTACAGACAGGGAGGTGAGCAGTACTTC. As protein: CASSYRQGGEQYF.

To note about this clone: The germline gene is not matched at one end of the junction; a read error may be the cause. V usage is TRBV7-9 and J usage is TRBJ2-1; 9 bases are a match to TRBD2. Germline V gene sequence: CDR1 SEHNR, CDR2 FQNEAQ (reference sequence). CDR3 length: 15 amino acids. The CDR3 is CASSSGLASYDEQFF. The CDR3 DNA reads TGTGCCAGCAGCTCGGGACTAGCTTCCTACGATGAGCAGTTCTTC.

A note on this clone: This same CDR3 is encoded by further DNA sequences in the sample. The chain is built from TRBV28 and TRBJ1-2; 11 nucleotides line up with TRBD1. Trimming cost V 2 bases and J 5 bases; bases outside gene matches: 7. Germline lookup yields CDR1 MDHEN and CDR2 SYDVKM. The CDR3 covers 16 residues. CDR3 coding DNA: TGTGCCAGCAGTTTACCCCGGACAGGGGGCAATTATGGCTACACCTTC. This codes for CASSLPRTGGNYGYTF.

The rearrangement joins TRBV7-9 to TRBJ2-1; 10 positions agree with TRBD1. Losses at the gene ends were 2 bases for V and 6 bases for J; bases not matched to a gene: 4. The CDR3 totals 15 residues. Germline V gene data show CDR1 as SEHNR and CDR2 as FQNEAQ (reference sequence). The CDR3 here is CASSLLGTGANEQFF. The CDR3 coding sequence is TGTGCCAGCAGCTTACTGGGGACAGGGGCCAATGAGCAGTTCTTC.

This CDR3 is CASSLDRGPLAGYTF. CDR3 sequence (DNA): TGTGCCAGCAGCTTGGACAGGGGCCCCTTGGCTGGCTACACCTTC. The chain couples TRBV5-4 to TRBJ1-2, with 7 positions matching TRBD1. Germline loops: CDR1 SGHNT, CDR2 YYREEE (reference sequence). V lost 0 bases to trimming and J lost 7 bases; unmatched junction nucleotides: 9. The CDR3 sequence is 15 residues long.

J is TRBJ1-5 and V is TRBV6-5; D remains unclear. CDR1 and CDR2 (germline): MNHEY, SVGAGI. The CDR3 is made up of 13 amino acids. The ends were cut back, 5 bases at V and 2 bases at J, with 7 bases in the middle. CDR3 coding DNA: TGTGCCAGCAGTCCCTCGGGCAATCAGCCCCAGCATTTT. It is translated as CASSPSGNQPQHF.

The rearrangement uses TRBV7-7 and TRBJ2-7; D gene uncertain. The V gene lost 5 bases and the J gene lost 5 bases, with 16 bases spanning the gap. This CDR3 is 14 amino acids long. CDR1 SSHAT and CDR2 FNYEAQ come from the germline V gene (reference sequence). CDR3 nucleotides: TGTGCCAGCAGCCCGCTGGAGAACTTTAACGAGCAGTACTTC. It codes for CASSPLENFNEQYF.

The rearrangement joins TRBV19 to TRBJ1-2; D is ambiguous. CDR1 is LNHDA, CDR2 SQIVND, per germline (reference sequence). V was cut by 3 bases and J by 5 bases, with 19 bases left in between. There are 16 residues in the CDR3. The CDR3 nucleotides read TGTGCCAGTAGTATCGGGTCGAGGGAAAGGAGTTATGGCTACACCTTC. It is translated as CASSIGSRERSYGYTF.